The text below deals with one T cell receptor (beta chain). No antigen is known for it. This CDR3 has 14 residues. Per the germline V gene, CDR1 is SQVTM and CDR2 is ANQGSEA. V was pared by 4 bases and J by 5 bases, with 8 bases of the junction left unmatched. This sample is part of a study of T-cell reconstitution after alpha-beta-depleted transplantation in children. Study conclusions and caveats: Approximately two months post-transplant, alpha-beta T cells reportedly originated from several hundred expanded graft clones. Newly generated T cells supplied most T-cell counts and diversity one year post-transplant. Recipient T cells and thymic progenitors that survived gave rise to the high TCRbeta diversity observed at day 60 in some patients.

Unique molecular identifiers were incorporated into the prepared TCRbeta library. TCRdb used MiXCR to reprocess the PCR reads, holding one entry per CDR3 protein. The data contain a few hundred thousand distinct CDR3 sequences, 25% to 30% of them singletons. The chain uses TRBV29-1 and TRBJ2-3; 8 nucleotides agree with TRBD2. The sample here was PBMCs, taken before TCRalphabeta/CD19-depleted stem cell transplant. This TCR was recovered from a boy in the first two years of life with Wiskott-Aldrich syndrome, due to receive a stem cell transplant. This CDR3 is CSVARAGEGDTQYF. In nucleotides, the CDR3 is TGCAGCGTTGCCCGAGCGGGAGAAGGAGATACGCAGTATTTT.